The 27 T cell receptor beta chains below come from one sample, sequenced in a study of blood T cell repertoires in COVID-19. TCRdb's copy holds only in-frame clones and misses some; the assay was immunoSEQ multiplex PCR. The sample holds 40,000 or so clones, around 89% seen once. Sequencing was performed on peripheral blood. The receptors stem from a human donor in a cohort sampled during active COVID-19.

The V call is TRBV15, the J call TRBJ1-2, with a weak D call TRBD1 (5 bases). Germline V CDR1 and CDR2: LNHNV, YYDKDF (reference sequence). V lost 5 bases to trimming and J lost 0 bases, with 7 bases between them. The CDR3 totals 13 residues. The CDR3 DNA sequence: TGTGCCACCAGCCAGGGCCCTAACTATGGCTACACCTTC. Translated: CATSQGPNYGYTF.

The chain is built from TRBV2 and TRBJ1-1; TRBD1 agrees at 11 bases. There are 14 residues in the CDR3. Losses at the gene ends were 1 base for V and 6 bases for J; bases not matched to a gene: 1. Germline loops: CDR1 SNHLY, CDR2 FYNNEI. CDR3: CASSEVGQGAEAFF. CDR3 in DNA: TGTGCCAGCAGTGAAGTGGGACAGGGGGCTGAAGCTTTCTTT.

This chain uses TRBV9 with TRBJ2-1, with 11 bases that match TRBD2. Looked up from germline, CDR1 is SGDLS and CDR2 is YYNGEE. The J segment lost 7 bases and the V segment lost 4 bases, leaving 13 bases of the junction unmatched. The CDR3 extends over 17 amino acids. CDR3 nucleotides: TGTGCCAGCAGCCTCCATTCCGGGACTAGCGGCACTAATGAGCAGTTCTTC. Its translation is CASSLHSGTSGTNEQFF.

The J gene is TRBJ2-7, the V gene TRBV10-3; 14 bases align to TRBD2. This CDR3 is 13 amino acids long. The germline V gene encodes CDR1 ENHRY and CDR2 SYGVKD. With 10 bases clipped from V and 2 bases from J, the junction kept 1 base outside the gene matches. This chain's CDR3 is CATTSGGAYEQYF. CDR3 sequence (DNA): TGTGCCACGACTAGCGGGGGGGCCTACGAGCAGTACTTC.

In DNA form, the CDR3 reads TGTGCCAGCAGCTTGGCACGGACAGGGGGCACGTATCCGCAGTATTTT. The encoded protein is CASSLARTGGTYPQYF. V usage is TRBV5-5 and J usage is TRBJ2-3; the match to TRBD1 covers 11 bases. This CDR3 contains 16 residues. Trimming removed 0 bases from V and 10 bases from J; junction bases left unmatched: 10. In germline, CDR1 is SGHKS, CDR2 YYEKEE (reference sequence).

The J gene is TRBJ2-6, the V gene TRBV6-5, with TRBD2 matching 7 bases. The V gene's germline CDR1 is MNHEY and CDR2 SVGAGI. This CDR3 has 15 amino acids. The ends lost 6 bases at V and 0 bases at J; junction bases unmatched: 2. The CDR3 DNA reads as TGTGCCAGCAGATCGGGGGGCTCTGGGGCCAACGTCCTGACTTTC. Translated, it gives CASRSGGSGANVLTF.

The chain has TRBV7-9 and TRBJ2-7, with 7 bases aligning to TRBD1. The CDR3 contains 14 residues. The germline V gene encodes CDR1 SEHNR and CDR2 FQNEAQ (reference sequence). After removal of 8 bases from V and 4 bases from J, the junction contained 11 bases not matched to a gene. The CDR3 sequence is CASRDRENPYEQYF. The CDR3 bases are TGTGCCAGCCGGGACAGAGAGAACCCTTACGAGCAGTACTTC.

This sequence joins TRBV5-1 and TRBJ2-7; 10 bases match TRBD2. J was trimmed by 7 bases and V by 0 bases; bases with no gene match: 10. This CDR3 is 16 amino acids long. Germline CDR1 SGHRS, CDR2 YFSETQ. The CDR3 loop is CASSLGPSGRTQEQYF. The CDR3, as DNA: TGCGCCAGCAGCTTGGGCCCTAGCGGGAGAACCCAAGAGCAGTACTTC.

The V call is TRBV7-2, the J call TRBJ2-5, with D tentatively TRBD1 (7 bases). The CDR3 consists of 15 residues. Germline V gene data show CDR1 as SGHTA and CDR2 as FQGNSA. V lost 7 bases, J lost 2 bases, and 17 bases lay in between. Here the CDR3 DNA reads TGTGCCAGCACCGCGGAGGGGGCTATTCAAGAGACCCAGTACTTC. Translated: CASTAEGAIQETQYF.

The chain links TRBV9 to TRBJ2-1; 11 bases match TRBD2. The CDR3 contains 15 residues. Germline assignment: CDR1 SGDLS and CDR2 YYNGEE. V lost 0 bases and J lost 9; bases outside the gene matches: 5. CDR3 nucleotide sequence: TGTGCCAGCAGCGTAGTGTCTAGCGGGAGGACTGAGCAGTTCTTC. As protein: CASSVVSSGRTEQFF.

DNA for the CDR3: TGTGCCAGCAGCTTACAGGGGGAATCTGAAGCTTTCTTT. Protein sequence: CASSLQGESEAFF. The chain couples TRBV6-5 to TRBJ1-1, with TRBD1 matching over 8 bases. The CDR3 has 13 amino acids. Germline trimming cut 6 bases from V and 6 bases from J; bases unmatched to any gene: 6. The germline V gene has CDR1 MNHEY and CDR2 SVGAGI.

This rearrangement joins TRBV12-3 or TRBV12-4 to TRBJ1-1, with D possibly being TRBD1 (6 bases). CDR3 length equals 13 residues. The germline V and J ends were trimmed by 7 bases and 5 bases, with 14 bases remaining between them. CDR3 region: CASTITGLTEAFF. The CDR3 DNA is TGTGCCAGCACCATTACAGGGCTGACTGAAGCTTTCTTT.

CDR3 coding DNA: TGTGCCACCAGCAGGAAGGGGGCATGGAACACTGAAGCTTTCTTT. Amino acids: CATSRKGAWNTEAFF. The genes are TRBV15 and TRBJ1-1; 7 bases agree with TRBD1. V shed 3 bases, J shed 1 base, and the junction held 5 bases outside the gene matches. This CDR3 has 15 residues. Germline CDR1 is LNHNV and CDR2 is YYDKDF (reference sequence).

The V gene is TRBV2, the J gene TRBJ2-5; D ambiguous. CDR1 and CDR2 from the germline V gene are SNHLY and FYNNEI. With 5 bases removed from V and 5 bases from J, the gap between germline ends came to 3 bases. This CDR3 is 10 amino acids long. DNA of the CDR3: TGTGCCAGCAGTTCGGAGACCCAGTACTTC. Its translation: CASSSETQYF.

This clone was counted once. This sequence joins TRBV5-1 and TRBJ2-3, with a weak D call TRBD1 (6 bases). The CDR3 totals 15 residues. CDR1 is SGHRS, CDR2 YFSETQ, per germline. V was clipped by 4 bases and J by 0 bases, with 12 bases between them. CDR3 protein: CASSTQGTSTDTQYF. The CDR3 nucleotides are TGCGCCAGCAGCACACAGGGAACTAGCACAGATACGCAGTATTTT. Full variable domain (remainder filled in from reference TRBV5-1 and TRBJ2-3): KAGVTQTPRYLIKTRGQQVTLSCSPISGHRSVSWYQQTPGQGLQFLFEYFSETQRNKGNFPGRFSGRQFSNSRSEMNVSTLELGDSALYLCASSTQGTSTDTQYFGPGTRLTVL.

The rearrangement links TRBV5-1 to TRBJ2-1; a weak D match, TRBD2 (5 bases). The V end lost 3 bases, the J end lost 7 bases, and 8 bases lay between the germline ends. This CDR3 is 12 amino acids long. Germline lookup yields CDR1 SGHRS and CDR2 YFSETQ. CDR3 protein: CASSSRGNEQFF. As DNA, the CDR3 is TGCGCCAGCAGCTCCCGGGGAAATGAGCAGTTCTTC.

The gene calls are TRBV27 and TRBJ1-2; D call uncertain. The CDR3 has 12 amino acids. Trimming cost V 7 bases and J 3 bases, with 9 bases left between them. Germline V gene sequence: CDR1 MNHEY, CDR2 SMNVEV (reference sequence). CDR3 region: CASMDYYYGYTF. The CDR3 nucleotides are TGTGCCAGCATGGACTATTACTATGGCTACACCTTC.

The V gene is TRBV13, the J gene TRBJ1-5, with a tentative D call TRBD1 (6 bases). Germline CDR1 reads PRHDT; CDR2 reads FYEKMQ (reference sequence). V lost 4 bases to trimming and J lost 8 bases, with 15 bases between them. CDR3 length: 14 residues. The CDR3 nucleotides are TGTGCCAGCAGCTCACCGAGGGGGGGGGAGCCCCAGCATTTT. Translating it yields CASSSPRGGEPQHF. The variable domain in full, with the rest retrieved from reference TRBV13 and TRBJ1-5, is AAGVIQSPRHLIKEKRETATLKCYPIPRHDTVYWYQQGPGQDPQFLISFYEKMQSDKGSIPDRFSAQQFSDYHSELNMSSLELGDSALYFCASSSPRGGEPQHFGDGTRLSIL.

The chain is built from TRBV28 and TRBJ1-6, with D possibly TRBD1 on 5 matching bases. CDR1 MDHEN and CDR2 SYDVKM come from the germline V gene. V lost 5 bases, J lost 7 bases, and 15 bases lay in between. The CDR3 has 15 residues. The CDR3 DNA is TGTGCCAGCAGTCCCCCGACGGGGGACAATTCACCCCTCCACTTT. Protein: CASSPPTGDNSPLHF.

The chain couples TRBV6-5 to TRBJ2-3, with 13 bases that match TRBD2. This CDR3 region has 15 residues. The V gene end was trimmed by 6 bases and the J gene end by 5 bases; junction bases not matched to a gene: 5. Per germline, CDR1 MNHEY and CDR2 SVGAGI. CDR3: CASRWTSGSKDTQYF. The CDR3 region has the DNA TGTGCCAGCAGGTGGACTAGCGGGAGTAAAGATACGCAGTATTTT.

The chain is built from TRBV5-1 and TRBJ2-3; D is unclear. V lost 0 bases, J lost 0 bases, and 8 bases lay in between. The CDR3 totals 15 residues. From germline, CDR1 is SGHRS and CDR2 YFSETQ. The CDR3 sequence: CASSLDAASTDTQYF. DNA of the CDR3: TGCGCCAGCAGCTTGGACGCGGCTAGCACAGATACGCAGTATTTT.

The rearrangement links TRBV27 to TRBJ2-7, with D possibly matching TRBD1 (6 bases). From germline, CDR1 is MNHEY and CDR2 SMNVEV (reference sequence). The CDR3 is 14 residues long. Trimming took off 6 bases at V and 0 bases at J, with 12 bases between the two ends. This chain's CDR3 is CASRQGVTSYEQYF. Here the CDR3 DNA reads TGTGCCAGCAGACAGGGCGTAACCTCCTACGAGCAGTACTTC.

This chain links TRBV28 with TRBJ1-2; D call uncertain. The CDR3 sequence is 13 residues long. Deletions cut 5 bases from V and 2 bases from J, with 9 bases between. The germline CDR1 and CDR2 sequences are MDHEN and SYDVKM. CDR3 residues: CASSVIKNYGYTF. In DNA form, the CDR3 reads TGTGCCAGCAGTGTAATAAAAAACTATGGCTACACCTTC.

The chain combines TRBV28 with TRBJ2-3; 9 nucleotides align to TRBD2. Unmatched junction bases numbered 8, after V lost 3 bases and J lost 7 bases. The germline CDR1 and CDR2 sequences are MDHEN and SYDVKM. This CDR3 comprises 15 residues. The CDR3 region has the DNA TGTGCCAGCAGTTTCAGTAGCGGGAGTTTCTATACGCAGTATTTT. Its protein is CASSFSSGSFYTQYF.

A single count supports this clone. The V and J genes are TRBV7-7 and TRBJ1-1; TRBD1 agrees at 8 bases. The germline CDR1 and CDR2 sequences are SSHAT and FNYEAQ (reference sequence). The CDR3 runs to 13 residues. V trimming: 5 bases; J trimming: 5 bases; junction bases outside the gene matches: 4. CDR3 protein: CASSQRQGTEAFF. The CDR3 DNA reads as TGTGCCAGCAGCCAACGACAGGGGACTGAAGCTTTCTTT.

The CDR3 region is CASSGTGGTATEAFF. As DNA, the CDR3 is TGTGCCAGCAGTGGGACAGGGGGCACGGCCACTGAAGCTTTCTTT. This sequence joins TRBV2 and TRBJ1-1, with TRBD1 matching over 11 bases. The CDR3 totals 15 residues. Germline CDR1 and CDR2: SNHLY and FYNNEI. V lost 4 bases to trimming and J lost 4 bases; unmatched junction nucleotides: 5.

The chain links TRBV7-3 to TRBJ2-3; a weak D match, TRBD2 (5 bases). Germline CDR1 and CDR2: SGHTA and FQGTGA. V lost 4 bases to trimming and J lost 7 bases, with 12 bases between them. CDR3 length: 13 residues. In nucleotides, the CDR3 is TGTGCCAGCAGCTGGACGGCCGGGAATACGCAGTATTTT. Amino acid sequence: CASSWTAGNTQYF.